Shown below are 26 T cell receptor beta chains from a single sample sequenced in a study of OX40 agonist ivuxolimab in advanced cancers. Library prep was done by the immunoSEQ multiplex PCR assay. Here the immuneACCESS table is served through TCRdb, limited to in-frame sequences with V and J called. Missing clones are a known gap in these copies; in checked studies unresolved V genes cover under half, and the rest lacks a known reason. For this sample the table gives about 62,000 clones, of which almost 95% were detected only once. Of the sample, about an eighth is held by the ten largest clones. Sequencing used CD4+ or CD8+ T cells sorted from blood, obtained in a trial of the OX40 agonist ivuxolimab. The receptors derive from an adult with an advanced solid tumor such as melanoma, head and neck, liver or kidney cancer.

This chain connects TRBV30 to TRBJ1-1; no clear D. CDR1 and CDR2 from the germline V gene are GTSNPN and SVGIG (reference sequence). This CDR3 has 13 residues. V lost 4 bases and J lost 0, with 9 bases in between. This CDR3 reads CAWTKVVNTEAFF. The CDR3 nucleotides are TGTGCCTGGACCAAAGTCGTGAACACTGAAGCTTTCTTT.

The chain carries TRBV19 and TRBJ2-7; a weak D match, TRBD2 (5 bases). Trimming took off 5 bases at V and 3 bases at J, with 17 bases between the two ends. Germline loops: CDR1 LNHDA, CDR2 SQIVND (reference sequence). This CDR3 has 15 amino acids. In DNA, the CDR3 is TGTGCCAGTAGTGCCGCGTTTGGGAGCGGCTACGAGCAGTACTTC. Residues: CASSAAFGSGYEQYF.

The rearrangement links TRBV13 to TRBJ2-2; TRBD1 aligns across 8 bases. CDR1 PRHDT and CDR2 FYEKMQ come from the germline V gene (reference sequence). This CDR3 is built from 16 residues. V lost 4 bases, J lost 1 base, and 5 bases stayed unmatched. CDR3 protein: CASSSPGTGNTGELFF. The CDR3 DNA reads TGTGCCAGCAGCTCTCCCGGGACAGGGAACACCGGGGAGCTGTTTTTT.

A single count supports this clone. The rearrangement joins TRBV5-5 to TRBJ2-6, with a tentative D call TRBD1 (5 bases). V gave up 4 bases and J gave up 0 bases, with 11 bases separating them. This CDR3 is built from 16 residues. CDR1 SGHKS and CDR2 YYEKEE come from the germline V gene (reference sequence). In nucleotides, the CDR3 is TGTGCCAGCAGCCAACCAGGGTTCTCTGGGGCCAACGTCCTGACTTTC. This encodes CASSQPGFSGANVLTF.

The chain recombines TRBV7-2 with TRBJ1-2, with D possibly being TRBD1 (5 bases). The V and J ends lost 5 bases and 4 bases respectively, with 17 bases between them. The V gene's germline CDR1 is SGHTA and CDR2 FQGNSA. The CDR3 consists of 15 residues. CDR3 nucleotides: TGTGCCAGCAGCAATAGGACACTCTCTTTCTATGGCTACACCTTC. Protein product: CASSNRTLSFYGYTF.

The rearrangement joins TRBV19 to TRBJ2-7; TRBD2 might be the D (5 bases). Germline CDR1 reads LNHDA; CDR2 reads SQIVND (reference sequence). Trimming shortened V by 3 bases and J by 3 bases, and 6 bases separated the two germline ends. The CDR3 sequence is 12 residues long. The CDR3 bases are TGTGCCAGTAGTATTGAGGGCTACGAGCAGTACTTC. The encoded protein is CASSIEGYEQYF.

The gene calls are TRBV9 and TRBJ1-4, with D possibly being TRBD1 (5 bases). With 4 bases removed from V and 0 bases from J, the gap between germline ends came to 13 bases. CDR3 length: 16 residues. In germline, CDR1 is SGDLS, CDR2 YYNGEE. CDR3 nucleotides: TGTGCCAGCAGCTCGAACTGGGGGGCAACTAATGAAAAACTGTTTTTT. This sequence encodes CASSSNWGATNEKLFF.

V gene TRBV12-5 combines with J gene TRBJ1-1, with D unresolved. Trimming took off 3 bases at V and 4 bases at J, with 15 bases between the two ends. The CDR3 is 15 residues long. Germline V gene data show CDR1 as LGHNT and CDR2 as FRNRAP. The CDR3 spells CASGFWTAEITEAFF. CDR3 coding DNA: TGTGCTAGTGGTTTTTGGACGGCCGAAATCACTGAAGCTTTCTTT. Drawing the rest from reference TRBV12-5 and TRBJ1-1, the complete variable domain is DARVTQTPRHKVTEMGQEVTMRCQPILGHNTVFWYRQTMMQGLELLAYFRNRAPLDDSGMPKDRFSAEMPDATLATLKIQPSEPRDSAVYFCASGFWTAEITEAFFGQGTRLTVV.

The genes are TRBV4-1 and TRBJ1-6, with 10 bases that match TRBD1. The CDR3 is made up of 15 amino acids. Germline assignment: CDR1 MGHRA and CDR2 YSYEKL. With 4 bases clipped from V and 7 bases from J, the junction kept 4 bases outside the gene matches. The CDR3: CASSLGTGANSPLHF. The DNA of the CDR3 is TGCGCCAGCAGCCTCGGGACAGGGGCCAATTCACCCCTCCACTTT.

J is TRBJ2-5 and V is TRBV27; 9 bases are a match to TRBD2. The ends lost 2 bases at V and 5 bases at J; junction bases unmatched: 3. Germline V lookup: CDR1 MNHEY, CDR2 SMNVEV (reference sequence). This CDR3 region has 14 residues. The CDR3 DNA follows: TGTGCCAGCAGTTTAGGGACTAGCACGGAGACCCAGTACTTC. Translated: CASSLGTSTETQYF.

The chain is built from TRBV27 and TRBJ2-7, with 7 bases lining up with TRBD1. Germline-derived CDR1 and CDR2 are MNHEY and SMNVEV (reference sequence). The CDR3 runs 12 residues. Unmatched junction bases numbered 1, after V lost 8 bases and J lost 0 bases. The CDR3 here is CASGDSSYEQYF. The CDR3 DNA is TGTGCCAGCGGGGACAGCTCCTACGAGCAGTACTTC.

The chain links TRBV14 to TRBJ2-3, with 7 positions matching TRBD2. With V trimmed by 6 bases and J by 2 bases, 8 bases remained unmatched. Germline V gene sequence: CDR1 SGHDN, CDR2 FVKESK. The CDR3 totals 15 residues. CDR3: CASRPRGVITDTQYF. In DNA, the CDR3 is TGTGCCAGCAGACCACGGGGGGTGATCACAGATACGCAGTATTTT.

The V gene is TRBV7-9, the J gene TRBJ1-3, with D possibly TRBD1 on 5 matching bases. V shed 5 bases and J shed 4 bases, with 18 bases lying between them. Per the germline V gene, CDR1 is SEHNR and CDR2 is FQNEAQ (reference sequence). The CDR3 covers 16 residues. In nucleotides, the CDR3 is TGTGCCAGCAGCGCTCCCACTGGGGGTATCGGAAACACCATATATTTT. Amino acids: CASSAPTGGIGNTIYF.

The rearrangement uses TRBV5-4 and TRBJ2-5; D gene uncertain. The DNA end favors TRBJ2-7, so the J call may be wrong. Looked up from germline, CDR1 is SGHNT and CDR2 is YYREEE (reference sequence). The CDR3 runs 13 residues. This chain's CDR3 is CASSPGDPIEQYF. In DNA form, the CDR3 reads TGTGCCAGCAGCCCCGGCGACCCCATCGAGCAGTACTTC.

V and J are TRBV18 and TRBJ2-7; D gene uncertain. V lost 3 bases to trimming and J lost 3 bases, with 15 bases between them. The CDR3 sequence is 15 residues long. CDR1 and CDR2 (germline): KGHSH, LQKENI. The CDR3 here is CASSPYSRTDYEQYF. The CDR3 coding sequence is TGTGCCAGCTCACCGTACAGCAGGACCGACTACGAGCAGTACTTC.

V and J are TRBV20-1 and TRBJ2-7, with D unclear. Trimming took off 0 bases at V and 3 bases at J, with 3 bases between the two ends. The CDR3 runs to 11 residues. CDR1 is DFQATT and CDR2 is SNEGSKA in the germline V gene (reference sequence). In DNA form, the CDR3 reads TGCAGTGCTAGAGATGGCTACGAGCAGTACTTC. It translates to CSARDGYEQYF.

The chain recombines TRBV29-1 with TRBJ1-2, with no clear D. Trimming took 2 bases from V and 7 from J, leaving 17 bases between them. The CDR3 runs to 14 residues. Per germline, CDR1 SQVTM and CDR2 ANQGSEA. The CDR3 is CSVESSLEASGYTF. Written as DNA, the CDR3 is TGCAGCGTTGAATCGTCCCTTGAAGCGAGTGGCTACACCTTC.

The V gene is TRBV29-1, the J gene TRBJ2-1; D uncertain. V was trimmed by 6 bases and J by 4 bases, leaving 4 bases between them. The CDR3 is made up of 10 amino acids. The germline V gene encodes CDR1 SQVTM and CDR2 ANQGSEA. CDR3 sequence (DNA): TGCAGCGTGGAGTACAATGAGCAGTTCTTC. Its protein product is CSVEYNEQFF.

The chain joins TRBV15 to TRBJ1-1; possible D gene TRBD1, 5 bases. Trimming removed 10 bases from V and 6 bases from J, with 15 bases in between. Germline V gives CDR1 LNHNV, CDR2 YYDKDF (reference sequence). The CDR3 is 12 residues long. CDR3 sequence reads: CASNQGGAEAFF. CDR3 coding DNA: TGTGCCAGCAACCAGGGTGGGGCTGAAGCTTTCTTT.

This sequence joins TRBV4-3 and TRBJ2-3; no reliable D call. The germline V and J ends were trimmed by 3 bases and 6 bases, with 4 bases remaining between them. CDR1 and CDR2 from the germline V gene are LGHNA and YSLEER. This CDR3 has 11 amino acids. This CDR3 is CASSQADTQYF. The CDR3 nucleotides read TGCGCCAGCAGCCAGGCGGATACGCAGTATTTT.

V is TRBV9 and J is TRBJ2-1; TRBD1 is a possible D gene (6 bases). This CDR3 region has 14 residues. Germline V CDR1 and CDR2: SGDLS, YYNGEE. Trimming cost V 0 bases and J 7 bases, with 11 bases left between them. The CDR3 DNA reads TGTGCCAGCAGCGTAGCAGGGGTGGTGAATGAGCAGTTCTTC. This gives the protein CASSVAGVVNEQFF.

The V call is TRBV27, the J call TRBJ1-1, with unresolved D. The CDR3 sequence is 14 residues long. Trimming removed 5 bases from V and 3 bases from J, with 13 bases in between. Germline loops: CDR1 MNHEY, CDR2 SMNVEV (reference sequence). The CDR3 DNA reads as TGTGCCAGCAGTACGGGATTCGTGGACACTGAAGCTTTCTTT. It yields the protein CASSTGFVDTEAFF.

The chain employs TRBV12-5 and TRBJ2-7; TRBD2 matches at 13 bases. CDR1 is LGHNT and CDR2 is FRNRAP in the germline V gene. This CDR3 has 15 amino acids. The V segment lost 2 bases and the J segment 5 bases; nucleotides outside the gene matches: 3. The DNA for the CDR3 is TGTGCTAGTGGTTTGACTAGCGGGAGGGTCGACGAGCAGTACTTC. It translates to CASGLTSGRVDEQYF. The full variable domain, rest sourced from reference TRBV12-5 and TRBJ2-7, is DARVTQTPRHKVTEMGQEVTMRCQPILGHNTVFWYRQTMMQGLELLAYFRNRAPLDDSGMPKDRFSAEMPDATLATLKIQPSEPRDSAVYFCASGLTSGRVDEQYFGPGTRLTVT.

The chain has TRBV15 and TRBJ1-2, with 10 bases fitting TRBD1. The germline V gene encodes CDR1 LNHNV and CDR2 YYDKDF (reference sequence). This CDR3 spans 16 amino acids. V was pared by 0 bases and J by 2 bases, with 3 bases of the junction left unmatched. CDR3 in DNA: TGTGCCACCAGCAGAGAGACAGGGGGCGAAAACTATGGCTACACCTTC. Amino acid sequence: CATSRETGGENYGYTF.

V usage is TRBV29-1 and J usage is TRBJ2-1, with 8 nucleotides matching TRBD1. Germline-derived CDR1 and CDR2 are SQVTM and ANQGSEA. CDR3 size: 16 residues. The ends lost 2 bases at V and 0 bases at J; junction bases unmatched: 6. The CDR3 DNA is TGCAGCGTTGAACAGGGGGCGACAAGCTCCTACAATGAGCAGTTCTTC. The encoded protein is CSVEQGATSSYNEQFF.

CDR3 protein: CASRGRRAHYNEQFF. For the CDR3, the DNA is TGTGCCAGCAGGGGACGGAGAGCACACTACAATGAGCAGTTCTTC. This chain uses TRBV6-6 with TRBJ2-1, with D perhaps being TRBD1 or TRBD2 (5 bases each). V dropped 6 bases and J dropped 3 bases, with 15 bases sitting between them. The germline CDR1 and CDR2 sequences are MNHNY and SVGAGI (reference sequence). The CDR3 loop spans 15 amino acids.